This T cell receptor beta chain was identified in a study of cytomegalovirus exposure and HLA in healthy donors (dated by TCRdb to 2016 to 2017). With regard to the full study: According to a later analysis, one platform produced both the roughly 110 validation repertoires and the roughly 650 repertoires of the first cohort. The study was designed to test whether signatures of past pathogen exposure could be identified by cataloging public T cell receptors. A separate validation cohort of roughly 130 different subjects was used in addition to the roughly 700-subject first cohort. To predict cytomegalovirus infection status, the study combined high-throughput TCR immunosequencing, statistical association of individual TCRs with disease status, and machine learning. Paper-wide results and their limitations: A later analysis had no HLA typing for the validation cohort, so co-occurrence there was scored across all 130 or so repertoires. Most TCR sequences were observed very rarely across donors, whereas some public TCRs were present in many individuals. In the study, about 150 TCR beta chains were listed as associated with cytomegalovirus. Three of the identified cytomegalovirus-associated TCR beta chains were confirmed in vitro to be specific for cytomegalovirus antigens. A later analysis found that TCRs clustered in the first cohort also tended to co-occur in the roughly 120 validation repertoires, with 90% to 95% of cluster scores above 0. The classifier was reported to diagnose cytomegalovirus status with high specificity and sensitivity in both the original and validation cohorts. It was suggested by the authors that the approach could potentially be generalized to other disease states and immunological phenotypes.

Germline trimming amounts to 5 bases on V and 5 bases on J, with 7 as the count of junction bases outside the gene matches. The CDR3, cysteine through phenylalanine, is 15 amino acids long. Just CDR3 DNA is preserved here, 45 bases in frame from base 1. For CDR1 and CDR2, the germline V gene lists MNHEY and SVGAGI. Donors formed part of the validation cohort, which comprised about 130 subjects and was distinct from the first cohort of 666 subjects. Notes on this clone: The antigen this receptor binds is unknown. No quality values exist for individual bases; no much larger clone is one base distant.

Preparation of the library involved the immunoSEQ multiplex PCR assay. Turning to the authors' computational methods: A statistical classification framework was built to diagnose cytomegalovirus status from the catalog of TCR beta chain sequences. TCRdb limited this immuneACCESS table to in-frame rearrangements with V and J called. A share of clones is missing; checked studies link under half to unresolved V genes, and the rest is unexplained. V, J and clone size are taken as reported in that table, and D and trimming were inferred from the DNA itself. The sample yields 300,000 to 350,000 clones; roughly 88% were counted once. Roughly 0.96% of the sample is in the top ten clones.

Material: PBMCs. Recombination joined TRBV6-5 with TRBJ2-1; TRBD1 agrees with 9 junctional bases. The receptor was derived from a man aged 30 to 45 in good health and CMV-seronegative. In nucleotides, the sequence is TGTGCCAGCAGTGTCTTGGGACAGGGACACAATGAGCAGTTCTTC. It encodes CASSVLGQGHNEQFF.